Shown below are 19 T cell receptor beta chains from a single sample sequenced in a study of OX40 agonist ivuxolimab in advanced cancers. The assay was immunoSEQ multiplex PCR, and TCRdb's table has in-frame clones only and misses some. The table includes over 50,000 clones, 75% to 90% detected once. The sample in question was CD4+ or CD8+ T cells sorted from blood, obtained in a trial of the OX40 agonist ivuxolimab. The origin of the receptors is an adult with an advanced solid tumor such as melanoma, head and neck, liver or kidney cancer.

The chain links TRBV2 to TRBJ2-7, with 8 nucleotides matching TRBD1. The CDR3 extends over 15 amino acids. Germline V gene data show CDR1 as SNHLY and CDR2 as FYNNEI. Trimming took 10 bases from V and 3 from J; bases not matched to a gene: 14. The CDR3, as DNA: TGTGCCATACAGGGGGGAGGCCCCACCCGCTACGAGCAGTACTTC. It translates to CAIQGGGPTRYEQYF.

The chain recombines TRBV7-6 with TRBJ2-1; D might be TRBD2 (5 bases). Germline CDR1 is SGHVS and CDR2 is FNYEAQ. The length of the CDR3 is 14 residues. V lost 5 bases and J 3 bases, leaving 11 bases between the germline ends. CDR3 region: CASSPPGIYNEQFF. The CDR3 DNA reads TGTGCCAGCAGCCCCCCCGGGATCTACAATGAGCAGTTCTTC.

This chain uses TRBV5-5 with TRBJ1-1; 7 nucleotides line up with TRBD1. V shed 4 bases, J shed 2 bases, and the junction held 5 bases outside the gene matches. The CDR3 sequence is 14 residues long. Looked up from germline, CDR1 is SGHKS and CDR2 is YYEKEE (reference sequence). CDR3 DNA sequence: TGTGCCAGCAGCAAGGGGGCAACCAACACTGAAGCTTTCTTT. The encoded protein is CASSKGATNTEAFF.

The rearrangement links TRBV27 to TRBJ2-2, with D tentatively TRBD1 (6 bases). Germline assignment: CDR1 MNHEY and CDR2 SMNVEV (reference sequence). The CDR3 loop spans 15 amino acids. V was trimmed by 9 bases and J by 2 bases, leaving 16 bases between them. CDR3 region: CASKPGTRNTGELFF. CDR3 DNA: TGTGCCAGTAAGCCCGGGACAAGAAACACCGGGGAGCTGTTTTTT.

This clone was seen only once. The chain combines TRBV4-1 with TRBJ2-3; maybe TRBD1 (6 bases). The CDR3 length is 16 residues. The V gene's germline CDR1 is MGHRA and CDR2 YSYEKL. V gave up 1 base and J gave up 2 bases, with 13 bases separating them. CDR3 coding DNA: TGCGCCAGCAGCCAAGGATGGGGGCAGTCCACAGATACGCAGTATTTT. Translated, it gives CASSQGWGQSTDTQYF.

This clone has only one observation. This chain uses TRBV6-5 with TRBJ1-5; 9 nucleotides align to TRBD1. Germline V gene sequence: CDR1 MNHEY, CDR2 SVGAGI. This CDR3 has 15 residues. J gave up 5 bases and V 2 bases, and 4 bases lay outside the gene matches. The CDR3 DNA sequence: TGTGCCAGCAGTTACAACAGGGGGCCCGATCAGCCCCAGCATTTT. Translation gives CASSYNRGPDQPQHF.

This chain links TRBV5-1 with TRBJ2-1; TRBD2 matches at 8 bases. The germline CDR1 and CDR2 sequences are SGHRS and YFSETQ. Unmatched junction bases numbered 7, after V lost 0 bases and J lost 8 bases. The CDR3 sequence is 15 residues long. CDR3 sequence reads: CASSLDSGAPYEQFF. Written as DNA, the CDR3 is TGCGCCAGCAGCTTGGATAGCGGGGCTCCCTATGAGCAGTTCTTC.

Remarks on this clone: This same CDR3 is encoded by further DNA sequences in the sample. This chain connects TRBV18 to TRBJ2-1; D is perhaps TRBD2 (6 bases). The V gene lost 0 bases and the J gene lost 0 bases, with 9 bases spanning the gap. There are 16 residues in the CDR3. Germline values: CDR1 KGHSH, CDR2 LQKENI. The CDR3 coding sequence is TGTGCCAGCTCACCACCGGGAGGCAGCTCCTACAATGAGCAGTTCTTC. Encoded protein: CASSPPGGSSYNEQFF.

The gene calls are TRBV5-6 and TRBJ2-5; D is possibly TRBD1 (6 bases). Germline V CDR1 and CDR2: SGHDT, YYEEEE. V shed 0 bases and J shed 4 bases, with 10 bases lying between them. The CDR3 runs 14 residues. CDR3 sequence: CASSLAGQPETQYF. CDR3 DNA sequence: TGTGCCAGCAGCTTGGCGGGACAACCAGAGACCCAGTACTTC.

The rearrangement joins TRBV7-2 to TRBJ1-2, with 10 nucleotides matching TRBD1. CDR1 and CDR2 from the germline V gene are SGHTA and FQGNSA. V lost 5 bases to trimming and J lost 7 bases; unmatched junction nucleotides: 4. The CDR3 has 13 residues. CDR3 sequence: CASSPRDRGGYTF. In DNA, the CDR3 is TGTGCCAGCAGCCCAAGGGACAGGGGTGGCTACACCTTC.

This clone was counted once. The chain employs TRBV10-3 and TRBJ2-7, with D perhaps matching TRBD2 (5 bases). V was pared by 10 bases and J by 0 bases, with 13 bases between. CDR1 and CDR2 from the germline V gene are ENHRY and SYGVKD. The length of the CDR3 is 13 residues. CDR3 sequence reads: CATGLSGSYEQYF. The CDR3 DNA reads as TGTGCCACCGGACTTTCCGGCTCCTACGAGCAGTACTTC.

The count of this clone is one. This chain links TRBV18 with TRBJ1-5; no clear D. Germline V gene sequence: CDR1 KGHSH, CDR2 LQKENI. V was pared by 2 bases and J by 3 bases, with 5 bases between. This CDR3 spans 13 amino acids. CDR3 amino acids: CASSPGNNQPQHF. CDR3 nucleotides: TGTGCCAGCTCACCAGGGAACAATCAGCCCCAGCATTTT.

CDR3 DNA sequence: TGTCGCGGGGGACAGAACTATAATTCACCCCTCCACTTT. It specifies CRGGQNYNSPLHF. This chain joins TRBV27 and TRBJ1-6, with 7 nucleotides matching TRBD1. This CDR3 region has 13 residues. Germline V lookup: CDR1 MNHEY, CDR2 SMNVEV (reference sequence).

The chain has TRBV2 and TRBJ2-1; D unresolved. The germline V gene has CDR1 SNHLY and CDR2 FYNNEI. V shed 0 bases and J shed 7 bases, with 7 bases lying between them. CDR3 length: 13 residues. CDR3 sequence reads: CASSEAWGNEQFF. The CDR3 bases are TGTGCCAGCAGTGAAGCATGGGGAAATGAGCAGTTCTTC.

V gene TRBV14 combines with J gene TRBJ1-2; 9 nucleotides match TRBD1. Germline V gene lookup returns CDR1 SGHDN and CDR2 FVKESK. After removal of 3 bases from V and 7 bases from J, the junction contained 3 bases not matched to a gene. The CDR3 is 13 residues long. The CDR3 loop is CASSHGQGTGYTF. CDR3 nucleotide sequence: TGTGCCAGCAGCCACGGACAGGGGACTGGCTACACCTTC.

This sequence joins TRBV7-2 and TRBJ2-2, with D possibly being TRBD2 (5 bases). Germline V gives CDR1 SGHTA, CDR2 FQGNSA. With 5 bases removed from V and 7 bases from J, the gap between germline ends came to 20 bases. The CDR3 is 16 residues long. CDR3 amino acids: CASSPQSGLAGGELFF. The CDR3 nucleotides read TGTGCCAGCAGCCCCCAAAGTGGTCTAGCTGGCGGGGAGCTGTTTTTT.

The chain uses TRBV9 and TRBJ1-6; 9 bases match TRBD1. J lost 0 bases, V lost 0 bases, and 13 bases had no gene match. The germline V gene encodes CDR1 SGDLS and CDR2 YYNGEE. CDR3 length equals 21 residues. CDR3 bases: TGTGCCAGCAGCGTAGTTCCGGTAGGGACAGGGAAAAGCTCCTATAATTCACCCCTCCACTTT. Translating it yields CASSVVPVGTGKSSYNSPLHF. Complete variable domain (other parts from reference TRBV9 and TRBJ1-6): DSGVTQTPKHLITATGQRVTLRCSPRSGDLSVYWYQQSLDQGLQFLIQYYNGEERAKGNILERFSAQQFPDLHSELNLSSLELGDSALYFCASSVVPVGTGKSSYNSPLHFGNGTRLTVT.

The genes are TRBV18 and TRBJ1-4; TRBD1 matches at 7 bases. Germline CDR1 reads KGHSH; CDR2 reads LQKENI. V was pared by 4 bases and J by 5 bases, with 13 bases of the junction left unmatched. This CDR3 contains 17 residues. The CDR3: CASSRLFGTDSNEKLFF. For the CDR3, the DNA is TGTGCCAGCTCACGTCTTTTCGGGACAGATTCAAATGAAAAACTGTTTTTT.

This chain connects TRBV7-9 to TRBJ2-3; 8 bases map to TRBD1. The CDR3 contains 17 residues. V gave up 5 bases and J gave up 2 bases; unmatched junction bases: 12. The germline V gene has CDR1 SEHNR and CDR2 FQNEAQ (reference sequence). CDR3 bases: TGTGCCAGCAGCCGTTCGCAGGGGGCTGGGGCCACAGATACGCAGTATTTT. It specifies CASSRSQGAGATDTQYF.